The 25 T cell receptor beta chains in this list originate from one sample, sequenced in a study of blood T cell repertoires in COVID-19. Only in-frame clones appear in the TCRdb table, and some are missing; sequencing was by immunoSEQ multiplex PCR. The sample includes 250,000 or so clones, about nine tenths of them seen just once. Sequences were obtained from peripheral blood. Receptor source: a man in his thirties or forties with COVID-19, enrolled during active disease.

The V gene is TRBV6-5, the J gene TRBJ2-3; 9 bases line up with TRBD2. Germline values: CDR1 MNHEY, CDR2 SVGAGI. Unmatched junction bases numbered 3, after V lost 2 bases and J lost 0 bases. This CDR3 has 16 residues. In DNA, the CDR3 is TGTGCCAGCAGTTACGGTGCGGGGGGGAGCACAGATACGCAGTATTTT. Protein product: CASSYGAGGSTDTQYF.

The chain has TRBV15 and TRBJ2-5; TRBD2 matches 8 bases. Losses at the gene ends were 6 bases for V and 3 bases for J; bases not matched to a gene: 3. The CDR3 runs 13 residues. Germline V gives CDR1 LNHNV, CDR2 YYDKDF (reference sequence). The CDR3 DNA reads TGTGCCACCAGGTTTAGCGGGGAAGAGACCCAGTACTTC. This sequence encodes CATRFSGEETQYF.

The chain links TRBV27 to TRBJ2-7; 10 bases line up with TRBD1. The V gene's germline CDR1 is MNHEY and CDR2 SMNVEV (reference sequence). The CDR3 spans 16 residues. V shed 5 bases and J 1 base; nucleotides not matched to a gene: 8. CDR3 bases: TGTGCCAGCAGTCCACTTTGGACAGGGGGTTCCTACGAGCAGTACTTC. Translation gives CASSPLWTGGSYEQYF.

V gene TRBV14 combines with J gene TRBJ1-6; D unresolved. The CDR3 sequence is 16 residues long. The germline gives CDR1 SGHDN, CDR2 FVKESK. The V end lost 0 bases, the J end lost 6 bases, and 12 bases lay between the germline ends. The CDR3 reads CASSQDQDRGNSPLHF. The CDR3 bases are TGTGCCAGCAGCCAAGATCAGGACCGGGGTAATTCACCCCTCCACTTT.

This sequence joins TRBV5-5 and TRBJ1-4; 9 bases fit TRBD1. V gave up 5 bases and J gave up 7 bases; unmatched junction bases: 6. Germline CDR1 and CDR2: SGHKS and YYEKEE (reference sequence). The CDR3 length is 14 residues. The DNA of the CDR3 is TGTGCCAGCAGGAGAACAGGGGGCTTTGAAAAACTGTTTTTT. Translated: CASRRTGGFEKLFF.

J is TRBJ2-7 and V is TRBV5-6, with TRBD2 identical over 12 bases. The germline V gene encodes CDR1 SGHDT and CDR2 YYEEEE. The CDR3 runs 17 residues. V lost 2 bases and J lost 1; bases outside the gene matches: 7. CDR3 DNA: TGTGCCAGCAGCTTCCAGCGGACTAGCGGGGAGTCCTACGAGCAGTACTTC. Translation gives CASSFQRTSGESYEQYF. Together with reference TRBV5-6 and TRBJ2-7, the CDR3 gives the full variable domain: DAGVTQSPTHLIKTRGQQVTLRCSPKSGHDTVSWYQQALGQGPQFIFQYYEEEERQRGNFPDRFSGHQFPNYSSELNVNALLLGDSALYLCASSFQRTSGESYEQYFGPGTRLTVT.

V usage is TRBV6-1 and J usage is TRBJ1-6; tentatively, D is TRBD1 (6 bases). CDR3 length equals 15 residues. Trimming removed 1 base at V and 10 bases at J, with 14 bases between. The germline V gene has CDR1 MNHNS and CDR2 SASEGT. In DNA, the CDR3 is TGTGCCAGCAGTGAAGGGAGTGAGGGACAATCACCCCTCCACTTT. This translates into CASSEGSEGQSPLHF.

This clone was recorded only once. V is TRBV19 and J is TRBJ1-2, with TRBD1 matching 9 bases. This CDR3 has 14 amino acids. Germline values: CDR1 LNHDA, CDR2 SQIVND (reference sequence). After removal of 4 bases from V and 6 bases from J, the junction contained 6 bases not matched to a gene. As DNA, the CDR3 is TGTGCCAGTAGTACCGGGACAGGGCGGAATGGCTACACCTTC. Its protein product is CASSTGTGRNGYTF.

V usage is TRBV3-1 (or the pseudogene TRBV3-2) and J usage is TRBJ2-5; perhaps TRBD1 as D (6 bases). Germline CDR1 reads LGHDT; CDR2 reads YNNKEL (reference sequence). This CDR3 is built from 14 residues. V lost 4 bases to trimming and J lost 3 bases, with 12 bases between them. CDR3 protein: CASSPPGVKETQYF. DNA for the CDR3: TGTGCCAGCAGCCCGCCAGGGGTCAAAGAGACCCAGTACTTC.

This clone showed up just once. The chain carries TRBV6-5 and TRBJ2-3, with D perhaps matching TRBD2 (5 bases). CDR3 length: 13 amino acids. CDR1 and CDR2 (germline): MNHEY, SVGAGI. V gave up 11 bases and J gave up 6 bases, with 18 bases separating them. CDR3: CAAAELGGDTQYF. The CDR3 DNA is TGTGCCGCTGCGGAGTTGGGCGGGGATACGCAGTATTTT.

V usage is TRBV27 and J usage is TRBJ1-1; TRBD1 matches 10 bases. Looked up from germline, CDR1 is MNHEY and CDR2 is SMNVEV (reference sequence). The J segment lost 1 base and the V segment lost 2 bases, leaving 1 base of the junction unmatched. This CDR3 is built from 15 residues. The CDR3 here is CASSLRDRGNTEAFF. The CDR3 DNA reads TGTGCCAGCAGTTTACGGGACAGGGGGAACACTGAAGCTTTCTTT.

The genes are TRBV7-9 and TRBJ1-4, with D maybe TRBD1 (6 bases). Trimming removed 1 base from V and 7 bases from J, with 13 bases in between. The CDR3 totals 15 residues. Per the germline V gene, CDR1 is SEHNR and CDR2 is FQNEAQ (reference sequence). In DNA form, the CDR3 reads TGTGCCAGCAGCTTAGGACAGGCCGGAGGTGAAAAACTGTTTTTT. Its protein is CASSLGQAGGEKLFF.

The CDR3 loop reads CATRTSGGKNEQFF. CDR3 nucleotides: TGTGCCACCCGGACTAGCGGGGGCAAGAATGAGCAGTTCTTC. The chain couples TRBV6-6 to TRBJ2-1, with 13 bases identical to TRBD2. The CDR3 consists of 14 residues. V shed 10 bases and J 7 bases; nucleotides not matched to a gene: 7. From germline, CDR1 is MNHNY and CDR2 SVGAGI (reference sequence).

Here the CDR3 reads CASSPEGDRLNYGYTF. As DNA, the CDR3 is TGTGCCAGCAGCCCCGAGGGGGACAGGCTTAACTATGGCTACACCTTC. This chain connects TRBV11-2 to TRBJ1-2; 8 nucleotides agree with TRBD1. Losses at the gene ends were 5 bases for V and 1 base for J; bases not matched to a gene: 9. The germline CDR1 and CDR2 sequences are SGHAT and FQNNGV. CDR3 length: 16 amino acids.

CDR3 protein: CAWSKEGIFEAFF. The CDR3 DNA reads TGTGCCTGGAGTAAGGAGGGGATATTTGAAGCTTTCTTT. The rearrangement links TRBV30 to TRBJ1-1; TRBD1 might be the D (5 bases). V lost 2 bases, J lost 7 bases, and 14 bases lay in between. Germline lookup yields CDR1 GTSNPN and CDR2 SVGIG (reference sequence). The CDR3 covers 13 residues.

The rearrangement joins TRBV2 to TRBJ1-5, with TRBD1 as a possible D gene (6 bases). The germline V gene encodes CDR1 SNHLY and CDR2 FYNNEI. The CDR3 loop spans 15 amino acids. The ends were cut back, 6 bases at V and 6 bases at J, with 18 bases in the middle. The CDR3 spells CASSPITGKAQPQHF. CDR3 nucleotide sequence: TGTGCCAGCAGCCCTATAACAGGGAAGGCTCAGCCCCAGCATTTT.

This clone was observed once. The chain is built from TRBV5-1 and TRBJ1-6; TRBD1 agrees at 8 bases. The J segment lost 8 bases and the V segment lost 3 bases, leaving 7 bases of the junction unmatched. CDR1 is SGHRS, CDR2 YFSETQ, per germline. The CDR3 loop spans 15 amino acids. The CDR3 region is CASSSGTGIDSPLHF. CDR3 nucleotides: TGCGCCAGCAGCTCCGGGACAGGTATTGATTCACCCCTCCACTTT. The full variable domain, its missing parts supplied by reference TRBV5-1 and TRBJ1-6, is KAGVTQTPRYLIKTRGQQVTLSCSPISGHRSVSWYQQTPGQGLQFLFEYFSETQRNKGNFPGRFSGRQFSNSRSEMNVSTLELGDSALYLCASSSGTGIDSPLHFGNGTRLTVT.

The genes are TRBV5-1 and TRBJ2-2; the D gene is possibly TRBD2 (6 bases). The CDR3 spans 16 residues. The V gene lost 1 base and the J gene lost 4 bases, with 14 bases spanning the gap. Germline CDR1 is SGHRS and CDR2 is YFSETQ. The CDR3 coding sequence is TGCGCCAGCAGCTTGATCACGGGGGAGCTCACCGGGGAGCTGTTTTTT. It encodes CASSLITGELTGELFF. Together with reference TRBV5-1 and TRBJ2-2, the CDR3 gives the full variable domain: KAGVTQTPRYLIKTRGQQVTLSCSPISGHRSVSWYQQTPGQGLQFLFEYFSETQRNKGNFPGRFSGRQFSNSRSEMNVSTLELGDSALYLCASSLITGELTGELFFGEGSRLTVL.

This clone was seen more than once but under ten times. The chain joins TRBV6-6 to TRBJ2-7; possibly TRBD1 for D (5 bases). CDR1 is MNHNY, CDR2 SVGAGI, per germline (reference sequence). The CDR3 has 14 residues. V lost 8 bases and J lost 1, with 15 bases in between. The CDR3 bases are TGTGCCAGCTCCCAAGGGGCACCTTCCTACGAGCAGTACTTC. Translation gives CASSQGAPSYEQYF.

The chain recombines TRBV6-2 or TRBV6-3 with TRBJ2-5; D might be TRBD2 (5 bases). The germline V gene encodes CDR1 MNHEY and CDR2 SVGEGT. The CDR3 sequence is 12 residues long. V was trimmed by 5 bases and J by 2 bases, leaving 6 bases between them. As DNA, the CDR3 is TGTGCCAGCAGTCAGCGGCAAGAGACCCAGTACTTC. Translated, it gives CASSQRQETQYF.

The chain uses TRBV4-1 and TRBJ1-5, with 8 nucleotides matching TRBD1. V shed 3 bases and J 3 bases; nucleotides not matched to a gene: 4. CDR1 and CDR2 (germline): MGHRA, YSYEKL. The CDR3 spans 15 residues. DNA of the CDR3: TGCGCCAGCAGCCATGGGACAGGACACAATCAGCCCCAGCATTTT. This sequence encodes CASSHGTGHNQPQHF.

The V call is TRBV7-3, the J call TRBJ1-1; D ambiguous. Germline values: CDR1 SGHTA, CDR2 FQGTGA. The CDR3 length is 18 residues. The V gene lost 2 bases and the J gene lost 0 bases, with 19 bases spanning the gap. CDR3: CASSLAGIRRSMNTEAFF. The CDR3 DNA reads as TGTGCCAGCAGCTTAGCGGGCATACGACGTAGCATGAACACTGAAGCTTTCTTT. Supplemented by reference TRBV7-3 and TRBJ1-1, the full variable domain reads GAGVSQTPSNKVTEKGKYVELRCDPISGHTALYWYRQSLGQGPEFLIYFQGTGAADDSGLPNDRFFAVRPEGSVSTLKIQRTERGDSAVYLCASSLAGIRRSMNTEAFFGQGTRLTVV.

This chain uses TRBV15 with TRBJ2-1, with 9 bases fitting TRBD1. The CDR3 is 16 residues long. Germline CDR1 and CDR2: LNHNV and YYDKDF (reference sequence). V lost 0 bases, J lost 9 bases, and 9 bases stayed unmatched. CDR3 loop: CATSRDKGTGPIEQFF. CDR3 DNA sequence: TGTGCCACCAGCAGAGATAAAGGGACAGGGCCCATTGAGCAGTTCTTC.

The chain is built from TRBV10-3 and TRBJ2-2, with 10 nucleotides matching TRBD2. The CDR3 is 17 residues long. The V and J ends lost 4 bases and 1 base, in that order; junction bases with no gene match: 6. CDR1 is ENHRY and CDR2 is SYGVKD in the germline V gene. DNA of the CDR3: TGTGCCATCAGTGCCTCTAGCGGGGGCATGAACACCGGGGAGCTGTTTTTT. Its protein product is CAISASSGGMNTGELFF.

The V call is TRBV27, the J call TRBJ1-6, with D possibly matching TRBD1 (5 bases). Germline loops: CDR1 MNHEY, CDR2 SMNVEV (reference sequence). V was shortened by 5 bases and J by 4 bases, with 12 bases between the two germline ends. The CDR3 consists of 15 residues. In nucleotides, the CDR3 is TGTGCCAGCAGTGACAGAACGATTTATAATTCACCCCTCCACTTT. Translation gives CASSDRTIYNSPLHF.